These 30 T cell receptor beta chains originate from one sample sequenced in a study of blood T cells in healthy people across ages. Sample-barcoded 5' priming and a J-beta primer mix drove a second PCR of 7 to 11 cycles. TCRdb redid the calling of the 5' RACE reads with MiXCR, one entry per CDR3 protein. Of 1.5 million to 2 million distinct CDR3 sequences detected, approximately 30% appear once; the ten largest clones hold 7% to 9%. Sequenced sample: blood. These receptors came from a woman between 25 and 40 years old in good health.

This clonotype has only a few counts. The chain joins TRBV12-3 or TRBV12-4 to TRBJ2-1; 13 bases match TRBD2. The junction had 6 bases not matched to a gene; V was cut back by 6 bases and J by 7 bases. The CDR3 extends over 15 amino acids. CDR3 residues: CASSQTSGRLNEQFF. The DNA of the CDR3 is TGTGCCAGCAGCCAGACTAGCGGGAGGTTGAATGAGCAGTTCTTC.

This clonotype was seen a handful of times. The chain recombines TRBV20-1 with TRBJ2-1; D gene unclear. From germline, CDR1 is DFQATT and CDR2 SNEGSKA (reference sequence). This CDR3 has 13 amino acids. V lost 7 bases and J 0 bases, leaving 10 bases between the germline ends. CDR3 protein: CSVTRSSYNEQFF. The DNA for the CDR3 is TGCAGTGTTACCCGGAGCTCCTACAATGAGCAGTTCTTC.

The chain carries TRBV7-9 and TRBJ1-4; no clear D. The CDR3 consists of 14 residues. Germline CDR1 reads SEHNR; CDR2 reads FQNEAQ (reference sequence). V lost 6 bases and J 1 base, leaving 9 bases between the germline ends. The DNA for the CDR3 is TGTGCCAGCAGGGGAGAGGGAACTAATGAAAAACTGTTTTTT. It codes for CASRGEGTNEKLFF.

This clonotype was recorded a few times. The V gene is TRBV5-1, the J gene TRBJ2-7; possible D gene TRBD1, 6 bases. Trimming took 4 bases from V and 6 from J, leaving 20 bases between them. The CDR3 is 15 residues long. The germline gives CDR1 SGHRS, CDR2 YFSETQ. The CDR3 DNA is TGCGCCAGCAGCCCGTTAGCAGGGGACCGTTCCGAGCAGTACTTC. Its protein product is CASSPLAGDRSEQYF.

The table lists this clonotype with many counts. V and J are TRBV11-1 and TRBJ1-2; weak D call: TRBD1 (6 bases). The CDR3 totals 13 residues. V gave up 3 bases and J gave up 6 bases, with 11 bases separating them. CDR1 SGHAT and CDR2 FQDESV come from the germline V gene (reference sequence). Here the CDR3 DNA reads TGTGCCAGCAGCTTCCAGGGGTGGGATGGCTACACCTTC. Translation gives CASSFQGWDGYTF.

This clonotype was seen more than once but under ten times. The chain couples TRBV24-1 to TRBJ2-1; D may be TRBD1 or TRBD2 (5 bases each). The V gene lost 10 bases and the J gene lost 8 bases, with 11 bases spanning the gap. The CDR3 is 11 amino acids. Germline CDR1 reads KGHDR; CDR2 reads SFDVKD. CDR3 nucleotide sequence: TGTGCCACTAAGGGGCGGGATGAGCAGTTCTTC. Translated: CATKGRDEQFF.

This clonotype was seen a handful of times. The chain recombines TRBV10-3 with TRBJ2-7; 7 positions match TRBD1. V gave up 3 bases and J gave up 4 bases; unmatched junction bases: 3. CDR1 and CDR2 (germline): ENHRY, SYGVKD. The CDR3 loop spans 13 amino acids. CDR3 in DNA: TGTGCCATCAGTGATGGGACAGCTTACGAGCAGTACTTC. This encodes CAISDGTAYEQYF.

The DNA of the CDR3 is TGCAGTGCTTCCACTAGCGACGGCACAGATACGCAGTATTTT. Its protein is CSASTSDGTDTQYF. This chain joins TRBV20-1 and TRBJ2-3, with 7 bases identical to TRBD2. From germline, CDR1 is DFQATT and CDR2 SNEGSKA (reference sequence). The CDR3 has 14 amino acids. Trimming took 5 bases from V and 1 from J; bases not matched to a gene: 6.

This clonotype was seen more than once but under ten times. The V gene is TRBV11-1, the J gene TRBJ1-1; tentative D call: TRBD1 (5 bases). The CDR3 sequence is 14 residues long. CDR1 is SGHAT and CDR2 is FQDESV in the germline V gene (reference sequence). Trimming took 1 base from V and 4 from J, leaving 10 bases between them. This CDR3 reads CASSLVGGITEAFF. Written as DNA, the CDR3 is TGTGCCAGCAGCTTAGTCGGGGGAATCACTGAAGCTTTCTTT.

This clonotype was detected many times. The chain uses TRBV10-3 and TRBJ2-7, with 13 bases matching TRBD2. The CDR3 length is 13 residues. Germline V gene data show CDR1 as ENHRY and CDR2 as SYGVKD. V was clipped by 10 bases and J by 7 bases; unmatched bases: 7. CDR3 sequence reads: CATGTSGVSEQYF. CDR3 coding DNA: TGTGCCACCGGGACTAGCGGGGTGAGTGAGCAGTACTTC.

For the CDR3, the DNA is TGTGCCAGCAGCGGATGGGATTTAACGCGGGGGACCCCAGATACGCAGTATTTT. This sequence encodes CASSGWDLTRGTPDTQYF. This chain uses TRBV3-1 with TRBJ2-3; 7 bases are shared with TRBD2. Germline V lookup: CDR1 LGHDT, CDR2 YNNKEL (reference sequence). The CDR3 is 18 residues long. V shed 5 bases, J shed 4 bases, and the junction held 18 bases outside the gene matches.

In this sample, this clonotype turned up a few times. V gene TRBV29-1 combines with J gene TRBJ2-3; D gene unclear. V lost 4 bases and J lost 6, with 17 bases in between. The CDR3 loop spans 14 amino acids. The germline gives CDR1 SQVTM, CDR2 ANQGSEA. The CDR3 nucleotides are TGCAGCGTTGTTCCAATATTCGTTAGCGATACGCAGTATTTT. Protein product: CSVVPIFVSDTQYF.

This chain links TRBV13 with TRBJ2-1, with 8 bases aligning to TRBD1. CDR3 size: 17 residues. V lost 1 base, J lost 9 bases, and 14 bases stayed unmatched. The germline V gene encodes CDR1 PRHDT and CDR2 FYEKMQ (reference sequence). The DNA of the CDR3 is TGTGCCAGCAGCTTAGATTCGGACAGGGCAGGGATGGGTGAGCAGTTCTTC. Translated: CASSLDSDRAGMGEQFF.

The chain is built from TRBV2 and TRBJ2-5, with D maybe TRBD2 (5 bases). CDR1 and CDR2 from the germline V gene are SNHLY and FYNNEI. This CDR3 is 14 amino acids long. The V end was cut by 9 bases, the J end by 0 bases, with 14 bases between. The CDR3 DNA follows: TGTGCCAGTTGTAGGGAGCGTTACCAAGAGACCCAGTACTTC. Protein product: CASCRERYQETQYF.

Here the CDR3 reads CASPDRGLFQPQHF. CDR3 nucleotide sequence: TGTGCCAGCCCGGACAGGGGGCTTTTTCAGCCCCAGCATTTT. The chain combines TRBV6-5 with TRBJ1-5; TRBD1 agrees at 11 bases. The CDR3 has 14 amino acids. J gave up 6 bases and V 8 bases, and 6 bases lay outside the gene matches. Germline loops: CDR1 MNHEY, CDR2 SVGAGI.

This clonotype was seen only a few times. J is TRBJ1-2 and V is TRBV2, with D hard to call. The length of the CDR3 is 14 residues. Germline CDR1 reads SNHLY; CDR2 reads FYNNEI. V lost 3 bases and J lost 0, with 8 bases in between. The CDR3 loop is CASSETSPNYGYTF. The CDR3, as DNA: TGTGCCAGCAGTGAGACCAGCCCTAACTATGGCTACACCTTC. Full variable domain (missing parts from reference TRBV2 and TRBJ1-2): EPEVTQTPSHQVTQMGQEVILRCVPISNHLYFYWYRQILGQKVEFLVSFYNNEISEKSEIFDDQFSVERPDGSNFTLKIRSTKLEDSAMYFCASSETSPNYGYTFGSGTRLTVV.

In nucleotides, the CDR3 is TGCAGTGCTAGAGATCCCGGAACACCGATAAACTATGGCTACACCTTC. Translation: CSARDPGTPINYGYTF. J is TRBJ1-2 and V is TRBV20-1; D not certain. CDR3 length: 16 residues. The V and J ends lost 0 bases and 2 bases respectively, with 16 bases between them. Germline CDR1 reads DFQATT; CDR2 reads SNEGSKA (reference sequence).

This clonotype has ten or more counts. The chain recombines TRBV12-3 or TRBV12-4 with TRBJ2-5, with 8 positions matching TRBD2. The CDR3 contains 13 residues. Unmatched junction bases numbered 2, after V lost 6 bases and J lost 2 bases. CDR3 nucleotide sequence: TGTGCCAGCAGCGGGAGGGATCAAGAGACCCAGTACTTC. Translating it yields CASSGRDQETQYF.

This chain joins TRBV5-5 and TRBJ2-5; D perhaps matches TRBD1 (5 bases). The CDR3 totals 14 residues. V lost 4 bases to trimming and J lost 1 base, with 11 bases between them. Germline V gene data show CDR1 as SGHKS and CDR2 as YYEKEE (reference sequence). CDR3 region: CASSRQFSQETQYF. The CDR3 DNA reads TGTGCCAGCAGCCGACAGTTTTCCCAAGAGACCCAGTACTTC.

V and J are TRBV5-6 and TRBJ1-2; D remains ambiguous. Trimming pared 4 bases from V and 6 bases from J, leaving 16 bases between. The CDR3 length is 14 residues. Germline V gene data show CDR1 as SGHDT and CDR2 as YYEEEE. The CDR3 reads CASSLLLEGDGYTF. The CDR3 nucleotides read TGTGCCAGCAGCCTCCTGCTAGAGGGCGATGGCTACACCTTC. The full variable domain, rest sourced from reference TRBV5-6 and TRBJ1-2, is DAGVTQSPTHLIKTRGQQVTLRCSPKSGHDTVSWYQQALGQGPQFIFQYYEEEERQRGNFPDRFSGHQFPNYSSELNVNALLLGDSALYLCASSLLLEGDGYTFGSGTRLTVV.

This chain connects TRBV18 to TRBJ2-7; 7 bases align to TRBD2. CDR1 is KGHSH and CDR2 is LQKENI in the germline V gene. The CDR3 runs 13 residues. The V gene end was trimmed by 2 bases and the J gene end by 5 bases; junction bases not matched to a gene: 3. CDR3 region: CASSPGSGNEQYF. The CDR3 DNA follows: TGTGCCAGCTCACCAGGGAGCGGGAACGAGCAGTACTTC.

V gene TRBV20-1 combines with J gene TRBJ2-7; D is unclear. The germline CDR1 and CDR2 sequences are DFQATT and SNEGSKA (reference sequence). The ends were cut back, 4 bases at V and 9 bases at J, with 13 bases in the middle. CDR3 length: 11 amino acids. The CDR3 region has the DNA TGCAGTGCTAAGGTAGTTTTCGGGCAGTACTTC. The encoded protein is CSAKVVFGQYF.

This clonotype was detected only a few times. CDR3 in amino acids: CASSSGTALQETQYF. The CDR3 coding sequence is TGTGCCAGCAGTTCGGGGACAGCTTTACAAGAGACCCAGTACTTC. The rearrangement joins TRBV12-3 or TRBV12-4 to TRBJ2-4, with 7 bases fitting TRBD1. The J call may be faulty, since TRBJ2-5 better matches the DNA end. The CDR3 loop spans 15 amino acids.

A word on this clonotype: A read error is possible here, since a much larger clone lies one base away. The V gene is TRBV4-1, the J gene TRBJ2-5; 11 bases align to TRBD2. The J call is in doubt because the DNA end fits TRBJ2-1 better. CDR1 MGHRA and CDR2 YSYEKL come from the germline V gene. CDR3 length: 16 amino acids. The CDR3 protein is CASSRLLAGDQETQFF. The CDR3 coding sequence is TGCGCCAGCAGCCGACTACTAGCGGGGGACCAAGAGACCCAGTTCTTC.

The J gene is TRBJ1-6, the V gene TRBV18; 8 bases fit TRBD1. V dropped 4 bases and J dropped 6; count of bases not matched to a gene: 2. Germline lookup yields CDR1 KGHSH and CDR2 LQKENI. The CDR3 extends over 14 amino acids. The CDR3 region is CASSRDRLNSPLHF. The DNA of the CDR3 is TGTGCCAGCTCACGGGACAGGCTTAATTCACCCCTCCACTTT.

The chain combines TRBV30 with TRBJ2-1; D gene ambiguous. The germline V gene encodes CDR1 GTSNPN and CDR2 SVGIG (reference sequence). This CDR3 is built from 11 residues. Trimming pared 2 bases from V and 8 bases from J, leaving 7 bases between. CDR3 amino acids: CAWSTWDEQFF. For the CDR3, the DNA is TGTGCCTGGAGTACCTGGGATGAGCAGTTCTTC.

This clonotype was detected ten times or more. The chain links TRBV20-1 to TRBJ2-1, with 7 bases that match TRBD2. Looked up from germline, CDR1 is DFQATT and CDR2 is SNEGSKA (reference sequence). The CDR3 length is 15 residues. The V and J ends lost 1 base and 5 bases, in that order; junction bases with no gene match: 8. In nucleotides, the CDR3 is TGCAGTGCTAGAGGCGCGGGAGTTCGGAACAATGAGCAGTTCTTC. It codes for CSARGAGVRNNEQFF.

A few counts support this clonotype. The chain recombines TRBV20-1 with TRBJ2-5; D not certain. CDR1 DFQATT and CDR2 SNEGSKA come from the germline V gene (reference sequence). CDR3 length: 12 amino acids. Trimming cost V 1 base and J 3 bases, with 6 bases left between them. The CDR3 bases are TGCAGTGCTAGAGGTGACAAAGAGACCCAGTACTTC. This translates into CSARGDKETQYF.

The chain employs TRBV12-3 or TRBV12-4 and TRBJ2-3; 7 nucleotides match TRBD2. V trimming: 7 bases; J trimming: 4 bases; junction bases outside the gene matches: 5. The CDR3 extends over 13 amino acids. The CDR3, as DNA: TGTGCCAGCATCTGGGGGGGAGCAGATACGCAGTATTTT. This translates into CASIWGGADTQYF.

The CDR3 here is CASTRDRGRDQPQHF. Here the CDR3 DNA reads TGTGCCAGCACCCGGGACAGGGGAAGGGATCAGCCCCAGCATTTT. The chain is built from TRBV12-3 or TRBV12-4 and TRBJ1-5; TRBD1 matches at 10 bases. This CDR3 comprises 15 residues. The V gene end was trimmed by 7 bases and the J gene end by 5 bases; junction bases not matched to a gene: 8.